A single sample gave rise to the 22 T cell receptor beta chains below, sequenced in a study of T-cell memory formation after mild COVID-19 (dated by TCRdb to the early 2020s). Receptors were amplified or captured by 5' RACE. TCRdb lists the instrument as Illumina NovaSeq 6000. The public sequencing data were trimmed at Q25 with fastp and processed into clonotypes with MiXCR by TCRdb, which kept only in-frame beta chains. One record per CDR3 amino acid sequence lists the most common genes and DNA. Present in this sample are 150,000 to 200,000 distinct CDR3 sequences, more than 15% of which were seen just once. About 2% of the sample belongs to the ten largest clones. The material sequenced was PBMCs or a T cell subset sorted from them (not recorded which). All receptors come from an adult woman who had mild COVID-19 (a few samples of this study predate the infection). The sample titles of this study are shuffled in the database, so cell type and time point are left out; the donor was told from shared clones.

This chain uses TRBV30 with TRBJ1-1, with D perhaps TRBD1 (5 bases). The germline V and J ends were trimmed by 0 bases and 6 bases, with 17 bases remaining between them. The CDR3 sequence is 15 residues long. Germline V CDR1 and CDR2: GTSNPN, SVGIG (reference sequence). CDR3 in amino acids: CAWSVQVMGLAEAFF. The CDR3 bases are TGTGCCTGGAGTGTACAGGTCATGGGATTAGCTGAAGCTTTCTTT.

The rearrangement links TRBV5-1 to TRBJ2-1; TRBD1 aligns across 10 bases. The V segment lost 0 bases and the J segment 1 base; nucleotides outside the gene matches: 7. This CDR3 comprises 18 residues. Germline CDR1 is SGHRS and CDR2 is YFSETQ. The CDR3 sequence is CASSLGQGALDSYNEQFF. CDR3 nucleotides: TGCGCCAGCAGCTTGGGACAGGGGGCGTTGGATTCCTACAATGAGCAGTTCTTC.

CDR3: CATSDPGTGGAGNQPQHF. CDR3 sequence (DNA): TGTGCCACCAGTGACCCCGGGACAGGGGGCGCGGGCAATCAGCCCCAGCATTTT. The chain carries TRBV24-1 and TRBJ1-5; TRBD1 agrees at 12 bases. Germline V CDR1 and CDR2: KGHDR, SFDVKD. The CDR3 consists of 18 residues. The ends lost 4 bases at V and 2 bases at J; junction bases unmatched: 8.

This clonotype was detected only a few times. This sequence joins TRBV5-1 and TRBJ1-2; D is ambiguous. Germline values: CDR1 SGHRS, CDR2 YFSETQ. The ends were cut back, 1 base at V and 2 bases at J, with 6 bases in the middle. The CDR3 is made up of 13 amino acids. CDR3 DNA: TGCGCCAGCAGCTTGTCCACAAACTATGGCTACACCTTC. Translated: CASSLSTNYGYTF.

This clonotype was observed a few times. The genes are TRBV4-1 and TRBJ2-6, with 8 bases that match TRBD1. Unmatched junction bases numbered 5, after V lost 1 base and J lost 0 bases. In germline, CDR1 is MGHRA, CDR2 YSYEKL. This CDR3 contains 18 residues. The DNA of the CDR3 is TGCGCCAGCAGCCAAGTAGCCGACAGGGGCTCTGGGGCCAACGTCCTGACTTTC. This translates into CASSQVADRGSGANVLTF.

This clonotype was recorded a few times. The rearrangement uses TRBV5-5 and TRBJ2-5; D unclear. Germline V gene lookup returns CDR1 SGHKS and CDR2 YYEKEE (reference sequence). V was trimmed by 0 bases and J by 0 bases, leaving 9 bases between them. The CDR3 is 15 residues long. The CDR3 region is CASSLGLGHQETQYF. The CDR3 bases are TGTGCCAGCAGCTTGGGGCTCGGCCACCAAGAGACCCAGTACTTC.

This chain connects TRBV18 to TRBJ1-5; TRBD1 matches at 9 bases. Germline trimming cut 3 bases from V and 6 bases from J; bases unmatched to any gene: 0. From germline, CDR1 is KGHSH and CDR2 LQKENI. CDR3 size: 13 residues. CDR3 DNA: TGTGCCAGCTCACCGGGACAGGGTCAGCCCCAGCATTTT. Amino acid sequence: CASSPGQGQPQHF.

In this sample, this clonotype turned up a few times. The chain is built from TRBV3-1 and TRBJ2-1, with D unresolved. The CDR3 totals 13 residues. V lost 1 base and J 5 bases, leaving 6 bases between the germline ends. Per the germline V gene, CDR1 is LGHDT and CDR2 is YNNKEL (reference sequence). CDR3 in DNA: TGTGCCAGCAGCCAAGGAAACGACAATGAGCAGTTCTTC. This gives the protein CASSQGNDNEQFF.

This clonotype was picked up a small number of times. This sequence joins TRBV12-3 or TRBV12-4 and TRBJ2-7; the D gene is possibly TRBD2 (6 bases). V lost 5 bases to trimming and J lost 2 bases, with 16 bases between them. CDR3 size: 15 residues. The CDR3, as DNA: TGTGCCAGCAGTCGTAGCGGAGGGCGGACCTACGAGCAGTACTTC. It is translated as CASSRSGGRTYEQYF.

The V and J genes are TRBV12-3 or TRBV12-4 and TRBJ1-2; D perhaps matches TRBD1 (6 bases). Trimming left V 5 bases short and J 3 bases short, with 10 bases between. This CDR3 is built from 13 residues. CDR3 nucleotide sequence: TGTGCCAGCAGTACAGGGATCGACTATGGCTACACCTTC. Its protein is CASSTGIDYGYTF.

The chain combines TRBV24-1 with TRBJ2-2; TRBD1 aligns across 8 bases. J was trimmed by 1 base and V by 3 bases; bases with no gene match: 3. The V gene's germline CDR1 is KGHDR and CDR2 SFDVKD. The CDR3 contains 16 residues. The CDR3, as DNA: TGTGCCACCAGTGATCCTGGACAGGGGAACACCGGGGAGCTGTTTTTT. Translated: CATSDPGQGNTGELFF.

The CDR3 region is CASSLVSGRANTGELFF. The CDR3 coding sequence is TGTGCCAGCAGCTTAGTTAGCGGGAGGGCGAACACCGGGGAGCTGTTTTTT. V is TRBV7-8 and J is TRBJ2-2; 11 nucleotides align to TRBD2. The V gene's germline CDR1 is SGHVS and CDR2 FQNEAQ. V shed 1 base and J 0 bases; nucleotides not matched to a gene: 1. The CDR3 consists of 17 residues.

This sequence joins TRBV6-2 or TRBV6-3 and TRBJ2-5; TRBD1 agrees at 7 bases. The germline CDR1 and CDR2 sequences are MNHEY and SVGEGT. Germline trimming cut 7 bases from V and 6 bases from J; bases unmatched to any gene: 11. The CDR3 runs to 14 residues. The CDR3 sequence is CASTISTGRKTQYF. The CDR3 coding sequence is TGTGCCAGCACCATATCGACAGGGAGAAAGACCCAGTACTTC.

In DNA form, the CDR3 reads TGTGCCAGCCGGACAGGGGCGAATCAGCCCCAGCATTTT. Translated, it gives CASRTGANQPQHF. J is TRBJ1-5 and V is TRBV28; 9 bases are a match to TRBD1. V shed 8 bases, J shed 4 bases, and the junction held 3 bases outside the gene matches. There are 13 residues in the CDR3. Germline loops: CDR1 MDHEN, CDR2 SYDVKM.

There are a few counts of this clonotype. The genes are TRBV12-3 or TRBV12-4 and TRBJ1-2, with TRBD1 matching 8 bases. V lost 9 bases, J lost 4 bases, and 1 base stayed unmatched. CDR3 length: 11 amino acids. The CDR3 sequence is CASQGAYGYTF. DNA for the CDR3: TGTGCCAGTCAGGGGGCCTATGGCTACACCTTC.

This clonotype was observed a few times. The V call is TRBV7-2, the J call TRBJ1-2; 7 nucleotides agree with TRBD1. V shed 4 bases, J shed 4 bases, and the junction held 9 bases outside the gene matches. This CDR3 region has 15 residues. Germline-derived CDR1 and CDR2 are SGHTA and FQGNSA. DNA of the CDR3: TGTGCCAGCAGCTCGGGCGACAGGGTTTCCTATGGCTACACCTTC. Translated: CASSSGDRVSYGYTF.

The chain joins TRBV5-4 to TRBJ1-2; D call uncertain. CDR1 SGHNT and CDR2 YYREEE come from the germline V gene (reference sequence). The CDR3 length is 13 residues. V gave up 0 bases and J gave up 3 bases, with 6 bases separating them. In DNA form, the CDR3 reads TGTGCCAGCAGCTTGGACTGGGACTATGGCTACACCTTC. Its protein is CASSLDWDYGYTF.

V and J are TRBV7-2 and TRBJ2-7, with D possibly being TRBD1 (5 bases). This CDR3 has 15 residues. CDR1 and CDR2 (germline): SGHTA, FQGNSA. The V gene lost 5 bases and the J gene lost 0 bases, with 14 bases spanning the gap. The CDR3, as DNA: TGTGCCAGCAGCCCAGTCGGAGACAGCTCCTACGAGCAGTACTTC. Protein sequence: CASSPVGDSSYEQYF.

This clonotype showed up just a few times. The gene calls are TRBV5-4 and TRBJ2-1; D is unclear. The CDR3 covers 11 residues. Trimming left V 2 bases short and J 9 bases short, with 6 bases between. Per germline, CDR1 SGHNT and CDR2 YYREEE (reference sequence). In nucleotides, the CDR3 is TGTGCCAGCAGCTTAAAGCGTGAGCAGTTCTTC. Its translation: CASSLKREQFF.

This clonotype was found a few times. The chain carries TRBV11-2 and TRBJ2-1; the match to TRBD2 covers 10 bases. Germline V gene lookup returns CDR1 SGHAT and CDR2 FQNNGV. The length of the CDR3 is 16 residues. With 5 bases clipped from V and 9 bases from J, the junction kept 13 bases outside the gene matches. CDR3 protein: CASSVLAGGPTLEQFF. CDR3 coding DNA: TGTGCCAGCAGCGTCTTAGCGGGAGGCCCAACACTTGAGCAGTTCTTC.

In nucleotides, the CDR3 is TGTGCCTGGGGCTTAGGAGACAGGGACACAGATACGCAGTATTTT. Protein sequence: CAWGLGDRDTDTQYF. The V call is TRBV30, the J call TRBJ2-3, with 7 bases lining up with TRBD1. Trimming took 5 bases from V and 2 from J; bases not matched to a gene: 10. CDR1 and CDR2 (germline): GTSNPN, SVGIG (reference sequence). The CDR3 has 15 residues.

This clonotype was counted only a few times. This chain uses TRBV9 with TRBJ2-2, with unresolved D. CDR1 SGDLS and CDR2 YYNGEE come from the germline V gene. V lost 0 bases and J lost 8, with 2 bases in between. The length of the CDR3 is 11 residues. This CDR3 is CASSVDGELFF. The CDR3 DNA follows: TGTGCCAGCAGCGTAGATGGGGAGCTGTTTTTT.